This TCR beta chain was sequenced for a study of blood T cell repertoires in COVID-19. Overall study: T cells, B-cell-depleted T cells, or PBMCs provided the cDNA or gDNA that served as material.

Original processing methods: Amplification of reference gene primers was used by the study to estimate nucleated cell counts. The assay was immunoSEQ multiplex PCR, and TCRdb's table has in-frame clones only and misses some. V, J and clone size are those of that table, while D and trimming were read from the DNA. The data show around 290,000 clones, around 88% seen once. Followed longitudinally, the Seattle patients had been enrolled during active infection. The germline V gene encodes CDR1 MNHEY and CDR2 SVGAGI. The CDR3 contains 14 residues. The germline V and J ends were trimmed by 7 bases and 2 bases, with 14 bases remaining between them.

The material sequenced was peripheral blood. This receptor was taken from a woman in her sixties or seventies with COVID-19, enrolled during active disease. This chain links TRBV6-5 with TRBJ1-2; D may be TRBD1 (5 bases). The CDR3 bases are TGTGCCAGCATTAAACAGGAGGGGAACTATGGCTACACCTTC. Translation: CASIKQEGNYGYTF.